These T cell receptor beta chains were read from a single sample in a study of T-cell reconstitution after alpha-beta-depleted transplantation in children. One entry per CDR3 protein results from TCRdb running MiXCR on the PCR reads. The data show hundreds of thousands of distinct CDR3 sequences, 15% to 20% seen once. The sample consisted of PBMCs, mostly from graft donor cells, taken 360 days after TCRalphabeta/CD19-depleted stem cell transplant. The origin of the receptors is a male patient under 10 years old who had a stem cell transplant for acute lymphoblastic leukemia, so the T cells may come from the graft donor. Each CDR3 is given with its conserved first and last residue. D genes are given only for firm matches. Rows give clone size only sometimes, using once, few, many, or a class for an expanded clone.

TGCAGCGTTGAAGGGGTAGCGGGGGACAATGAGCAGTTCTTC CSVEGVAGDNEQFF NA 14 TRBJ2-1 TRBV29-1 TRBD2
TGTGCCAGCAGACCGGGACGGGCAACCTACGAGCAGTACTTC CASRPGRATYEQYF few 14 TRBJ2-7 TRBV12-3/TRBV12-4 NA
TGTGCCTGGGGGAGTAGCGGGAGATCTAATGAGCAGTTCTTC CAWGSSGRSNEQFF few 14 TRBJ2-1 TRBV30 TRBD2
TGCAGTGCTAGAGATTCCGGGACAGGGATCTACGAGCAGTACTTC CSARDSGTGIYEQYF few 15 TRBJ2-7 TRBV20-1 TRBD1
TGTGCCATCAGGATTAATTACGAGCAGTACTTC CAIRINYEQYF NA 11 TRBJ2-7 TRBV10-3 NA
TGTGCCACTTCCGGGACAGGGATGCACGAGCAGTACTTC CATSGTGMHEQYF NA 13 TRBJ2-7 TRBV24-1 TRBD1
TGTGCCAGCAGCTCAAGGTGGGGGACTAGCGGGAGATCCGGGGAGCTGTTTTTT CASSSRWGTSGRSGELFF NA 18 TRBJ2-2 TRBV7-8 TRBD2
TGTGCCAGCAGCCAAGACCCAGGCTATTACAATGAGCAGTTCTTC CASSQDPGYYNEQFF few 15 TRBJ2-1 TRBV3-1 NA
TGTGCCACCAGTGATTTGCCGCCCCAACCGGGACTAGCAACAGATACGCAGTATTTT CATSDLPPQPGLATDTQYF many 19 TRBJ2-3 TRBV24-1 TRBD2
TGTGCCAGCAGCTTAAGCGGGAGACAGACCCAGTACTTC CASSLSGRQTQYF NA 13 TRBJ2-5 TRBV11-2 TRBD2
TGTGCCAGCAGTTTACTAGGCGTGTCCTACGAGCAGTACTTC CASSLLGVSYEQYF many 14 TRBJ2-7 TRBV28 NA
TGTGCCAGCAGTACAGGGAAGTATGAAGCTTTCTTT CASSTGKYEAFF few 12 TRBJ1-1 TRBV25-1 NA
TGTGCCAGCAGCCCGGGGGTATTTAGCACAGATACGCAGTATTTT CASSPGVFSTDTQYF few 15 TRBJ2-3 TRBV7-9 NA
TGCAGCGTTGAAGTCCAGGGGTCATCTAACTACGAGCAGTACTTC CSVEVQGSSNYEQYF few 15 TRBJ2-7 TRBV29-1 NA
TGTGCCAGCAGTTACTCGGGAGGGGTTGGTGAAAAACTGTTTTTT CASSYSGGVGEKLFF few 15 TRBJ1-4 TRBV6-5 NA
TGTGCCAGCAGCCACTCATTCGCCTACGAGCAGTACTTC CASSHSFAYEQYF NA 13 TRBJ2-7 TRBV28 NA
TGTGCCAGCCAAGCGGGAGTTGAGCAGTTCTTC CASQAGVEQFF NA 11 TRBJ2-1 TRBV2 TRBD2
TGTGCCAGCAGTCGCATTAGCGGGAGAGGCGAGCAGTACTTC CASSRISGRGEQYF NA 14 TRBJ2-7 TRBV12-3/TRBV12-4 TRBD2
TGCAGCGTTTTAGCGTCCTACCCCTCCTACGAGCAGTACTTC CSVLASYPSYEQYF many 14 TRBJ2-7 TRBV29-1 NA
TGTGCCAGCTCACCATCGCGGTCGGTCTACGAGCAGTACTTC CASSPSRSVYEQYF NA 14 TRBJ2-7 TRBV18 NA
TGTGCCTGGGAAGGATGGTCTGGAAACACCATATATTTT CAWEGWSGNTIYF NA 13 TRBJ1-3 TRBV30 NA
TGCGCCAGCAGAAATGTTGCGGGTGGGGGGACGCAGTATTTT CASRNVAGGGTQYF few 14 TRBJ2-3 TRBV4-3 NA
TGTGCCAGCAGCTTAGGGACAGGGGACCTCTCCTTCTACGAGCAGTACTTC CASSLGTGDLSFYEQYF NA 17 TRBJ2-7 TRBV7-9 TRBD1
TGTGCCATCACGGGCAGACAACTAGATGGCTACACCTTC CAITGRQLDGYTF many 13 TRBJ1-2 TRBV10-3 NA
TGCGCCAGCAGGAGGGGGGAGACGTATGGAAACACCATATATTTT CASRRGETYGNTIYF NA 15 TRBJ1-3 TRBV4-1 NA
TGTGCCAGCAGTCCCCCATTCACCGGGGAGCTGTTTTTT CASSPPFTGELFF NA 13 TRBJ2-2 TRBV28 NA
TGTGCCAGCAGCTCTGGACTCCCTTACAATGAGCAGTTCTTC CASSSGLPYNEQFF many 14 TRBJ2-1 TRBV7-9 NA
TGTGCCAGCCACCTCGAAACGTACTATGGCTACACCTTC CASHLETYYGYTF few 13 TRBJ1-2 TRBV2 NA
TGTGCCAGCACCTTAACAGGGGGCGCGGATCAGCCCCAGCATTTT CASTLTGGADQPQHF NA 15 TRBJ1-5 TRBV2 TRBD1
TGTGCCATCGGACTAGCGGGCAATGAGCAGTTCTTC CAIGLAGNEQFF NA 12 TRBJ2-1 TRBV10-3 TRBD2
TGCAGTGCTAGGTCCGGGACTAGCGGCTACAATGAGCAGTTCTTC CSARSGTSGYNEQFF few 15 TRBJ2-1 TRBV20-1 TRBD2
TGCAGCGTTGGACTAGCGGGCGAGCAGTACTTC CSVGLAGEQYF few 11 TRBJ2-7 TRBV29-1 TRBD2
TGCGCCAGCAGCCAAGCTATTCAGGGGTATACGCAGTATTTT CASSQAIQGYTQYF NA 14 TRBJ2-3 TRBV4-3 NA
TGTGCCAGCAGCCGAACAGGGGCGTACGAGCAGTACTTC CASSRTGAYEQYF few 13 TRBJ2-7 TRBV7-2 TRBD1
TGCAGCGTTGTTAGACCGGGCTACGAGCAGTACTTC CSVVRPGYEQYF few 12 TRBJ2-7 TRBV29-1 NA
TGCGCCAGCAGCCCGGGACACACGAACACCGGGGAGCTGTTTTTT CASSPGHTNTGELFF NA 15 TRBJ2-2 TRBV5-1 NA
TGTGCCAGCAGTTCCCCTTTACATACGCAGTATTTT CASSSPLHTQYF NA 12 TRBJ2-3 TRBV12-3/TRBV12-4 NA
TGTGCCAGCAGCCGCGACAGAATACAAGAGACCCAGTACTTC CASSRDRIQETQYF NA 14 TRBJ2-5 TRBV28 NA
TGTGCCAGTAAGACAGACACGAAAAACATTCAGTACTTC CASKTDTKNIQYF many 13 TRBJ2-4 TRBV12-3/TRBV12-4 NA
TGTGCCAGCACCACAGGGGAGCCCTACAATGAGCAGTTCTTC CASTTGEPYNEQFF few 14 TRBJ2-1 TRBV5-6 TRBD1
TGTGCCAGCAGCTCCTTTTCCGGGACAGGCATGAACGGGGAGCTGTTTTTT CASSSFSGTGMNGELFF many 17 TRBJ2-2 TRBV7-9 TRBD1
TGCAGTGCTTACTTAGCGGGAGGCTATGAGCAGTTCTTC CSAYLAGGYEQFF NA 13 TRBJ2-1 TRBV20-1 TRBD2
TGTGCCAGCAGCTTAGGCGGGACAGCCTACAATGAGCAGTTCTTC CASSLGGTAYNEQFF many 15 TRBJ2-1 TRBV7-3 NA
TGTGCCAGCAGTTTATTTCGGAATAAGAACACCGGGGAGCTGTTTTTT CASSLFRNKNTGELFF NA 16 TRBJ2-2 TRBV12-3/TRBV12-4 NA
TGCGCCAGCAGCCAAGTTTGGACGAACACCGGGGAGCTGTTTTTT CASSQVWTNTGELFF few 15 TRBJ2-2 TRBV4-3 NA
TGTGCCAGCAGTCCCGGCGGCAGGCCATCCCTTTATGGCTACACCTTC CASSPGGRPSLYGYTF few 16 TRBJ1-2 TRBV12-3/TRBV12-4 NA